What follows is one T cell receptor (beta chain) and its context. CDR1 is MGHDK and CDR2 is SYGVNS in the germline V gene. V shed 8 bases, J shed 12 bases, and the junction held 7 bases outside the gene matches. The CDR3 covers 13 residues. The sample belongs to a study of blood T cell repertoires in COVID-19. The wider study: Sources were T cells, B-cell-depleted T cells, or PBMCs; the material itself was cDNA or gDNA.

Some clones are missing from TCRdb's copy, which holds only in-frame ones; the method was immunoSEQ multiplex PCR. Of about 170,000 clones in the sample, around 90% were seen once. This sequence was found in a woman of 80 years or more with COVID-19, enrolled during active disease. The sample consisted of peripheral blood. The V call is TRBV25-1, the J call TRBJ1-4, with TRBD1 matching 12 bases. CDR3 amino acids: CASEGTGGLELFF. The CDR3 region has the DNA TGTGCCAGCGAGGGGACAGGGGGCCTAGAACTGTTTTTT.